This is a list of T cell receptor beta chains from one sample in a study of type 1 regulatory T cells. The antigens of these receptors remain unknown. TCRdb re-analysed the reads in MiXCR, keeping a single row per CDR3 protein. The sample yields 20,000 to 25,000 distinct CDR3 sequences, around 47% seen once. The specimen sequenced was cultured T cells, either the whole culture or a sorted T cell fraction (not recorded which). The receptors derive from a human donor in good health. CDR3s include the opening cysteine and the closing phenylalanine or tryptophan. D genes are given only for firm matches. The size field is filled for only some rows; it gives once, few, many or a size class.

J: TRBJ2-6
size: NA
D: NA
V: TRBV20-1
CDR3: CSAEKGLLGRSGANVLTF
DNA: TGCAGTGCTGAAAAGGGACTGCTGGGCCGCTCTGGGGCCAACGTCCTGACTTTC

J: TRBJ1-6
size: few
D: NA
V: TRBV13
CDR3: CASSLGRRTANSPLHF
DNA: TGTGCCAGCAGCCTAGGGCGACGGACAGCAAATTCACCCCTCCACTTT

J: TRBJ2-2
size: NA
D: NA
V: TRBV12-3/TRBV12-4
CDR3: CASSRGGAGELFF
DNA: TGTGCCAGCAGTCGGGGTGGGGCCGGGGAGCTGTTTTTT

J: TRBJ1-1
size: NA
D: NA
V: TRBV30
CDR3: CAWSVLSAGRTEAFF
DNA: TGTGCCTGGAGTGTACTGTCAGCAGGGCGCACTGAAGCTTTCTTT

J: TRBJ1-5
size: NA
D: NA
V: TRBV12-3/TRBV12-4
CDR3: CASSLWGWGRSNQPQHF
DNA: TGTGCCAGCAGTTTATGGGGTTGGGGCCGGAGCAATCAGCCCCAGCATTTT

J: TRBJ2-6
size: few
D: NA
V: TRBV7-2
CDR3: CASETGANVLTF
DNA: TGTGCCAGCGAAACTGGGGCCAACGTCCTGACTTTC

J: TRBJ1-4
size: medium-sized
D: NA
V: TRBV7-8
CDR3: CASRNAGTTNEKLFF
DNA: TGTGCCAGCAGAAACGCAGGGACAACTAATGAAAAACTGTTTTTT

J: TRBJ1-1
size: NA
D: TRBD1
V: TRBV19
CDR3: CASSPRQGGTDAFF
DNA: TGTGCCAGTAGTCCGCGACAGGGGGGCACTGATGCTTTCTTT

J: TRBJ2-3
size: NA
D: TRBD2
V: TRBV29-1
CDR3: CSVGLAGATDTQYF
DNA: TGCAGCGTTGGACTAGCGGGGGCCACAGATACGCAGTATTTT

J: TRBJ2-7
size: few
D: TRBD1
V: TRBV10-3
CDR3: CAISDLLLRGLYHEQYF
DNA: TGTGCCATCAGTGACCTGCTTCTCAGGGGGCTCTACCACGAGCAGTACTTC

J: TRBJ2-7
size: NA
D: NA
V: TRBV18
CDR3: CDSSPGRYEQYF
DNA: TGTGACAGCTCACCAGGGCGCTACGAGCAGTACTTC

J: TRBJ1-2
size: NA
D: NA
V: TRBV5-5
CDR3: CASSYTVNGNYGYTF
DNA: TGTGCCAGCAGCTACACCGTGAACGGTAACTATGGCTACACCTTC

J: TRBJ2-7
size: medium-sized
D: NA
V: TRBV4-2
CDR3: CASSQEVHEQYF
DNA: TGTGCCAGCAGCCAAGAAGTCCACGAGCAGTACTTC

J: TRBJ2-7
size: NA
D: TRBD2
V: TRBV29-1
CDR3: CSVGGTSGSSYEQYF
DNA: TGCAGCGTTGGGGGAACTAGCGGCAGCTCCTACGAGCAGTACTTC

J: TRBJ1-6
size: NA
D: TRBD1
V: TRBV18
CDR3: CASSPTGVNSPLHF
DNA: TGTGCCAGCTCACCGACAGGGGTTAACTCACCCCTCCACTTT

J: TRBJ2-3
size: NA
D: NA
V: TRBV5-4
CDR3: CASSLVVSTDTQYF
DNA: TGTGCCAGCAGCTTGGTGGTCTCCACAGATACGCAGTATTTT

J: TRBJ1-2
size: NA
D: NA
V: TRBV20-1
CDR3: CSARPRGYLNYGYTF
DNA: TGCAGTGCTAGACCCCGAGGGTACCTTAACTATGGCTACACCTTC

J: TRBJ1-2
size: NA
D: NA
V: TRBV4-1
CDR3: CASSQVTIMAGALRGYTF
DNA: TGCGCCAGCAGCCAAGTAACTATAATGGCTGGGGCCCTTAGGGGCTACACCTTC

J: TRBJ2-3
size: NA
D: TRBD2
V: TRBV7-2
CDR3: CAGGNTDTQYF
DNA: TGTGCGGGGGGGAACACAGATACGCAGTATTTT

J: TRBJ2-5
size: medium-sized
D: NA
V: TRBV18
CDR3: CASSPLTAQETQYF
DNA: TGTGCCAGCTCACCATTGACAGCTCAAGAGACCCAGTACTTC

J: TRBJ2-3
size: NA
D: TRBD2
V: TRBV4-2
CDR3: CASSQEGRGGTDTQYF
DNA: TGTGCCAGCAGCCAAGAGGGGCGGGGGGGCACAGATACGCAGTATTTT

J: TRBJ2-2
size: many
D: NA
V: TRBV20-1
CDR3: CSARGVRVRTLEGTGELFF
DNA: TGCAGTGCTAGAGGTGTCAGAGTCCGGACTTTGGAGGGCACCGGGGAGCTGTTTTTT